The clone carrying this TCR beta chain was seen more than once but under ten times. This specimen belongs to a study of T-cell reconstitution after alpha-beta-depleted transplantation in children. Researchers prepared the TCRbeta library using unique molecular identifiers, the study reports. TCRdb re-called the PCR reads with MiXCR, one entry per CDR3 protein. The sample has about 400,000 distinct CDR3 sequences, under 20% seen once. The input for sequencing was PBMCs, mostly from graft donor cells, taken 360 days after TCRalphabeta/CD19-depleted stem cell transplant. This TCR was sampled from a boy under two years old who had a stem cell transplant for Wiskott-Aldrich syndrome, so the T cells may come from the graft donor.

The CDR3 sequence: CASSADSSEQYF. The CDR3 DNA reads as TGTGCCAGCAGTGCGGACAGTTCCGAGCAGTACTTC. The chain uses TRBV12-3 or TRBV12-4 and TRBJ2-7, with a weak D call TRBD1 (6 bases). With 5 bases removed from V and 6 bases from J, the gap between germline ends came to 11 bases. The CDR3 has 12 amino acids.